This T cell receptor (beta chain) stems from a study of PD-1 blockade in mismatch repair-deficient tumors. Findings and limits, study-wide: Tumor-resident clones, often absent from pretreatment blood, expanded after pembrolizumab and then contracted.

The CDR3 has 15 amino acids. V lost 0 bases, J lost 2 bases, and 6 bases lay in between. Germline V gives CDR1 SGHNT, CDR2 YYREEE (reference sequence). The protocol was immunoSEQ multiplex PCR, while the TCRdb copy is restricted to in-frame clones and leaves out a portion. Altogether approximately 120,000 clones are present, about 85% being singletons, with the ten largest covering 13%. Note on this clone: The antigen is unknown. Distinct nucleotide sequences in the sample also encode this CDR3.

Mismatch repair deficiency was confirmed in all patients, by PCR or immunohistochemistry. TCRs were sequenced from a few patients responding to pembrolizumab. The receptor was derived from an adult with mismatch repair-deficient cancer. The sample consisted of peripheral blood, taken 44 weeks after starting pembrolizumab. This chain uses TRBV5-4 with TRBJ2-6, with D hard to call. Here the CDR3 reads CASSLGLTGANVLTF. CDR3 DNA sequence: TGTGCCAGCAGCTTGGGGCTTACTGGGGCCAACGTCCTGACTTTC.